This T cell receptor (delta chain) is drawn from a study of gamma-delta T cells after stem cell transplantation. The CDR3 loop spans 20 amino acids. V gave up 0 bases and J gave up 0 bases, with 17 bases separating them. Germline CDR1 reads GEAIGNYY; CDR2 reads EKD. TCRdb repeated clone calling on the RT-PCR reads with CATT. Of over 550 delta-chain clones in the sample, 9.5% were seen once. This clone turned up a few times. A far more abundant clone sits one base away, making this likely a read error. The sequence was collected from a human donor. It is not recorded whose cells these are; they may come from a transplant donor. The chain uses TRDV2 and TRDJ3, with D tentatively TRDD3 (5 bases). Specimen: gamma-delta T cells. CDR3 DNA: TGTGCCTGTGACACCGTGTCCAGGGAGGGATTCTCCTGGGACACCCGACAGATGTTTTTC. Protein: CACDTVSREGFSWDTRQMFF.